Described below is a single T cell receptor (beta chain) sequence and its context. This specimen belongs to a study of T cell changes during pregnancy in multiple sclerosis. V was clipped by 3 bases and J by 3 bases; unmatched bases: 7. The CDR3 loop spans 16 amino acids. Germline V lookup: CDR1 MGHRA, CDR2 YSYEKL. Repertoires were generated with immunoSEQ multiplex PCR, while TCRdb's copy carries only in-frame clones and drops some. The sample has about 21,000 clones; around 93% are singletons. The source of this sequence is a female donor with multiple sclerosis, enrolled in a pregnancy study. The sequenced sample was CD4+ T cells from peripheral blood mononuclear cells, obtained in the third trimester of pregnancy. V usage is TRBV4-1 and J usage is TRBJ1-4; TRBD1 agrees at 7 bases. This CDR3 reads CASSQRQGVANEKLFF. Written as DNA, the CDR3 is TGCGCCAGCAGCCAGAGACAGGGTGTGGCTAATGAAAAACTGTTTTTT.